Detailed here is one TCR beta chain. The sample originates from a study of blood T cell repertoires in COVID-19. Study as a whole: The United States, Italy and Spain were the sources of the acute and convalescent COVID-19 samples. The cDNA or gDNA used as material had been derived from T cells, B-cell-depleted T cells, or PBMCs.

Authors' methods: Scientists estimated how many nucleated cells there were by amplifying reference gene primers. Using immunoSEQ multiplex PCR, the repertoire was profiled, and TCRdb retains in-frame clones only, with some absent. Clone size and V and J calls were adopted from that table, with D and trimming inferred from the DNA. The sample lists about 67,000 clones; roughly 90% were seen once. The sample taken for sequencing was peripheral blood. The source is a woman in her sixties with acute or convalescent COVID-19.

This chain's CDR3 is CASSYSGTGLEKLFF. In nucleotides, the CDR3 is TGTGCCAGCAGTTACTCTGGGACAGGGCTTGAAAAACTGTTTTTT. The chain uses TRBV6-5 and TRBJ1-4, with 9 bases fitting TRBD1. CDR3 length equals 15 residues. Looked up from germline, CDR1 is MNHEY and CDR2 is SVGAGI. The trim removed 0 bases at V and 7 bases at J, leaving 3 bases unmatched.